This T cell receptor beta chain was sequenced in a study of vaccination and CD4 T cells after COVID-19. Overall study: Post-vaccination specimens were collected at a median of roughly 69 days following dose two (range 14 to 241).

Oncomine TCR Beta short-read sequencing was applied to DNA from cultured CD4+ T cells. Genomic DNA was taken out of cultured CD4+ T cells by extraction. TCRdb recomputed calls from the PCR reads with MiXCR, one row per CDR3 protein. The sample includes over 20,000 distinct CDR3 sequences, less than 40% seen only once; the top ten take roughly 3%. Turning to this clonotype: The antigen is unknown.

Specified time point: late sampling 161 to 241 days after vaccination in a few convalescent patients. Treatment given: roughly 11-day PBMC culture with coronavirus spike peptide pools or control peptides (ViraFEST assay). Expanded clonotypes were found by TCR sequencing after peptide-pool stimulation (ViraFEST). Alongside approximately 10 IU/ml IL-2 and roughly 10 ug/ml peptide pools, PBMCs were cultured at two million per well. The CDR3 extends over 15 amino acids. The V gene lost 6 bases and the J gene lost 7 bases, with 19 bases spanning the gap. From germline, CDR1 is MDHEN and CDR2 SYDVKM. The clonotype comes from a human donor who had recovered from COVID-19. The specimen was CD4+ T cells from blood, cultured in vitro, collected about 7 months after SARS-CoV-2 vaccination. The chain combines TRBV28 with TRBJ1-5; D perhaps matches TRBD1 (6 bases). The CDR3 region is CASSLPTGIGQPQHF. The CDR3 coding sequence is TGTGCCAGCAGCCTTCCTACAGGGATCGGGCAGCCCCAGCATTTT.